In its sample, the clone carrying this TCR beta chain was seen many times. This CDR3 has 15 residues. Here immunoSEQ multiplex PCR was the method, and the copy in TCRdb shows in-frame clones only, minus some. The sample has 1,100,000 or so clones, around three quarters seen once. The data belong to a study of shared clonotypes between healthy human individuals. This clonotype was sampled from a man aged 18 to 29 in good health. Some clones in this sample may be carry-over from other donors' samples. Source material: memory CD4+ T cells from PBMCs. The subset was: CD45RA-negative fraction. V and J are TRBV12-2 and TRBJ1-5; TRBD1 reflects the table's D call only, with no check against the DNA. TRBV12-2 is a listed pseudogene. The CDR3 region is CASRLEGAEDQPQHF. The CDR3 bases are TGTGCAAGTCGCTTAGAAGGGGCCGAAGATCAGCCCCAGCATTTT.